This T cell receptor beta chain was recorded in a study of cytomegalovirus exposure and HLA in healthy donors. In the PCR, 60 Vbeta and 13 Jbeta primers were used. Generated by immunoSEQ multiplex PCR, the TCRdb table keeps only in-frame clones and is missing some. There are around 99,000 clones in the sample; 70% to 80% occur only once, and roughly 3% lies in the top ten. Trimming took off 8 bases at V and 5 bases at J, with 12 bases between the two ends. The germline V gene has CDR1 SGHAT and CDR2 FQNNGV. The CDR3 covers 12 residues. The TCR sequence derives from a middle-aged man in good health and CMV-seronegative. The gene calls are TRBV11-2 and TRBJ1-1; D remains unclear. Sequencing was done on a sample of PBMCs. Here the CDR3 DNA reads TGTGCCAGCGAGGGTGTCTCGACTGAAGCTTTCTTT. Protein sequence: CASEGVSTEAFF.